This T cell receptor beta chain appears in the sequencing data of a study of human T cells and chemical hapten exposure. Study-wide context: Epicutaneous patch tests delivered 0.01% DPC to the upper back, with evaluation at 6 days. General study points: TCRs at a frequency above 1 in 1000 stayed unchanged with DPC sensitization.

Trimming left V 4 bases short and J 4 bases short, with 11 bases between. Germline V lookup: CDR1 DFQATT, CDR2 SNEGSKA (reference sequence). This CDR3 spans 13 amino acids. TCRdb ran MiXCR on the RACE reads and lists one entry per CDR3 protein. The repertoire has 84,000 or so distinct CDR3 sequences, about 9.4% of them found once; the top ten carry 2.5%. This clonotype was observed many times. Its antigen is unidentified. This sample's time point: patch test 2, 6 weeks after DPC sensitization. Treatment meaning: therapeutic diphenylcyclopropenone sensitization with weekly scalp DPC. Blood draws came first, before each patch test.

This clonotype was sampled from a woman aged 25 to 39 with alopecia areata. Some clones in this sample may be carry-over from other donors' samples. The sample was whole blood, taken in connection with sensitization to the hapten diphenylcyclopropenone (DPC). The chain employs TRBV20-1 and TRBJ2-1; D is unresolved. CDR3 bases: TGCAGTGCTATTAACTGGCCTTACAATGAGCAGTTCTTC. It translates to CSAINWPYNEQFF.